Each of the 11 T cell receptor beta chains below was sequenced from the same sample in a study of B cell selection in AIRE deficiency. Sequencing was performed with immunoSEQ multiplex PCR; in TCRdb, only in-frame clones are kept and a portion is missing. The sample lists 20,000 to 30,000 clones, around 97% occurring once. Conventional CD4 T cells were sorted as CD4+CD127+ cells. Specimen: CD4+CD127+ conventional T cells sorted from PBMCs. The source is a human donor in good health.

This sequence joins TRBV7-9 and TRBJ1-3; 7 bases fit TRBD1. Germline V gene data show CDR1 as SEHNR and CDR2 as FQNEAQ (reference sequence). J was trimmed by 0 bases and V by 5 bases; bases with no gene match: 1. This CDR3 spans 14 amino acids. The CDR3 nucleotides read TGTGCCAGCAGCCGACAGGGCTCTGGAAACACCATATATTTT. This codes for CASSRQGSGNTIYF.

The chain carries TRBV29-1 and TRBJ2-2; the D gene could be TRBD1 or TRBD2 (5 bases each). CDR1 SQVTM and CDR2 ANQGSEA come from the germline V gene. CDR3 length equals 13 residues. V was clipped by 7 bases and J by 3 bases, with 12 bases between them. The CDR3 loop reads CSASGRYTGELFF. CDR3 DNA sequence: TGCAGCGCCTCGGGGCGGTACACCGGGGAGCTGTTTTTT.

The rearrangement joins TRBV29-1 to TRBJ2-1; 10 nucleotides match TRBD2. Unmatched junction bases numbered 5, after V lost 8 bases and J lost 4 bases. Germline-derived CDR1 and CDR2 are SQVTM and ANQGSEA. This CDR3 comprises 13 residues. The CDR3 DNA is TGCAGCTTCGGGACTAGCGTGTACAATGAGCAGTTCTTC. This gives the protein CSFGTSVYNEQFF.

The chain carries TRBV28 and TRBJ2-3, with 7 positions matching TRBD2. V gave up 5 bases and J gave up 5 bases; unmatched junction bases: 4. The germline gives CDR1 MDHEN, CDR2 SYDVKM. This CDR3 comprises 13 residues. This CDR3 is CASSPLAVDTQYF. The DNA of the CDR3 is TGTGCCAGCAGTCCCCTAGCGGTAGATACGCAGTATTTT. The whole variable domain, remainder taken from reference TRBV28 and TRBJ2-3, is DVKVTQSSRYLVKRTGEKVFLECVQDMDHENMFWYRQDPGLGLRLIYFSYDVKMKEKGDIPEGYSVSREKKERFSLILESASTNQTSMYLCASSPLAVDTQYFGPGTRLTVL.

This rearrangement joins TRBV29-1 to TRBJ2-1, with 10 bases identical to TRBD2. CDR3 length: 14 amino acids. CDR1 and CDR2 (germline): SQVTM, ANQGSEA. With 6 bases clipped from V and 5 bases from J, the junction kept 7 bases outside the gene matches. The CDR3 loop reads CSVLGTSVDNEQFF. The CDR3 DNA reads TGCAGCGTGCTCGGGACTAGCGTAGACAATGAGCAGTTCTTC.

J is TRBJ2-3 and V is TRBV28; D may be TRBD1 (5 bases). This CDR3 is built from 14 residues. Germline CDR1 is MDHEN and CDR2 is SYDVKM. Trimming took off 5 bases at V and 3 bases at J, with 12 bases between the two ends. The CDR3 bases are TGTGCCAGCAGTGCCGGACACTTTACAGATACGCAGTATTTT. Translating gives CASSAGHFTDTQYF.

This chain uses TRBV21-1 with TRBJ2-3; the D call in the table, TRBD2, was not verified against the DNA. TRBV21-1 is a listed pseudogene. The CDR3 consists of 16 residues. The CDR3 loop reads CASSKFGLADTDTQYF. In nucleotides, the CDR3 is TGTGCCAGCAGCAAATTCGGACTAGCGGACACAGATACGCAGTATTTT.

The rearrangement links TRBV28 to TRBJ1-5; D might be TRBD1 (6 bases). Germline V gene sequence: CDR1 MDHEN, CDR2 SYDVKM. The CDR3 consists of 14 residues. Trimming left V 4 bases short and J 8 bases short, with 15 bases between. The CDR3: CASSSPPTGKPQHF. DNA for the CDR3: TGTGCCAGCAGTTCCCCTCCCACAGGGAAGCCCCAGCATTTT.

V usage is TRBV6-1 and J usage is TRBJ2-7; tentatively, D is TRBD1 or TRBD2 (5 bases each). V was clipped by 8 bases and J by 2 bases, with 19 bases between them. The CDR3 is 15 amino acids. Germline CDR1 is MNHNS and CDR2 is SASEGT. The CDR3 protein is CASDPGPLLPYEQYF. In DNA form, the CDR3 reads TGTGCCAGCGACCCGGGACCGCTCCTCCCCTACGAGCAGTACTTC.

This rearrangement joins TRBV7-4 to TRBJ2-3; a weak D match, TRBD1 (5 bases). The V end lost 4 bases, the J end lost 2 bases, and 19 bases lay between the germline ends. This CDR3 is 17 amino acids long. Germline V gene data show CDR1 as SGHVT and CDR2 as SQSDAQ. The CDR3 DNA follows: TGTGCCAGCAGCTCGCCAGAGGACACTACCTCCACAGATACGCAGTATTTT. Protein: CASSSPEDTTSTDTQYF. Full variable domain (rest looked up from reference TRBV7-4 and TRBJ2-3): GAGVSQSPRYKVAKRGRDVALRCDSISGHVTLYWYRQTLGQGSEVLTYSQSDAQRDKSGRPSGRFSAERPERSVSTLKIQRTEQGDSAVYLCASSSPEDTTSTDTQYFGPGTRLTVL.

The chain recombines TRBV2 with TRBJ1-5, with D perhaps matching TRBD1 (6 bases). There are 14 residues in the CDR3. Between the trimmed V and J ends, which lost 7 bases and 11 bases, there was a span of 21 bases. Germline V gene lookup returns CDR1 SNHLY and CDR2 FYNNEI. The CDR3 bases are TGTGCCAGCAAAAACAGGACAGCCGAATGGGCCCAGCATTTT. Its protein is CASKNRTAEWAQHF.